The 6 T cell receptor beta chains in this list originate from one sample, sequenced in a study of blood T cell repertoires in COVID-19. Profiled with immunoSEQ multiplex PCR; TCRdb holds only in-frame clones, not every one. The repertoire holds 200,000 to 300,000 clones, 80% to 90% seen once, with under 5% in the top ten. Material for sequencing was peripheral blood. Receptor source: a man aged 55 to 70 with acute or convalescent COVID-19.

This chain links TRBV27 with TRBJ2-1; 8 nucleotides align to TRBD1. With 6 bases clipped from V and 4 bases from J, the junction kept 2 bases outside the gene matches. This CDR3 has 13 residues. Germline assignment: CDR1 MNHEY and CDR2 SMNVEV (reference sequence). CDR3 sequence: CASRDRGYNEQFF. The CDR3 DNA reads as TGTGCCAGCAGAGACAGGGGTTACAATGAGCAGTTCTTC.

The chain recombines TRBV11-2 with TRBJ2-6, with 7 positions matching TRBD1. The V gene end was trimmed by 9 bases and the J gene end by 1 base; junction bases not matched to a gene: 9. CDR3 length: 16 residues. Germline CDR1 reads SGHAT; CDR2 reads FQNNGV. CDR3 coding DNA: TGTGCCAGTTCCCGGGACAGAATATCTGGGGCCAACGTCCTGACTTTC. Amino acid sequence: CASSRDRISGANVLTF.

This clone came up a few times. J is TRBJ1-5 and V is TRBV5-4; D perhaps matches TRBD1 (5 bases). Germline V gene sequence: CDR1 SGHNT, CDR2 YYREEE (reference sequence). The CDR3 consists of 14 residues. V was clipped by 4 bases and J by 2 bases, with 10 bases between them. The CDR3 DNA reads TGTGCCAGCAGCCCCGGGGGGGGCAATCAGCCCCAGCATTTT. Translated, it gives CASSPGGGNQPQHF.

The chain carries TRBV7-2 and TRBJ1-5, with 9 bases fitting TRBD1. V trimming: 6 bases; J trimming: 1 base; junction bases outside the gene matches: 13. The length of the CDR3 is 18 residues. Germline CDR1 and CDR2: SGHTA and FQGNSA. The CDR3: CASSPRGGQGSSNQPQHF. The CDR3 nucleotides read TGTGCCAGCAGTCCCAGGGGCGGACAGGGGTCGAGCAATCAGCCCCAGCATTTT.

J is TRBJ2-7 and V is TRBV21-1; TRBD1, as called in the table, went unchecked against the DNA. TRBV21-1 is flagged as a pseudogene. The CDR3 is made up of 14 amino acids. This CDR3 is CASSTGTVPYEQYF. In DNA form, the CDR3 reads TGTGCCAGCTCGACCGGGACAGTCCCCTACGAGCAGTACTTC.

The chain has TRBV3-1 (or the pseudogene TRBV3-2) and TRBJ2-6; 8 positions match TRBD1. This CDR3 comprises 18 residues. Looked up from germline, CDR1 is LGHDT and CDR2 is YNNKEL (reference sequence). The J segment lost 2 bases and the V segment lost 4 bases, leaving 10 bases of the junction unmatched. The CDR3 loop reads CASSRVAGGATGANVLTF. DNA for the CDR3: TGTGCCAGCAGCCGCGTGGCAGGGGGCGCGACTGGGGCCAACGTCCTGACTTTC.